One TCR beta chain is described in this entry. Its recognized antigen is unknown. No per-base quality is available; no much larger clone lies one base away. The cohort was made up of several hundred healthy bone marrow donors. Cohort members were all nominally healthy when sampled, although unrecorded immune exposures were likely present. The donor tested CMV seropositive, placing the donor among the 289 seropositive members of the cohort. A peripheral blood sample was provided by each donor, and peripheral blood mononuclear cells were used for TCR beta sequencing. Genomic DNA extraction from the blood cell samples was performed with the Qiagen DNeasy Blood Extraction Kit. Library method: the immunoSEQ multiplex PCR assay. For the multiplex PCR, a mixture combining 60 forward primers for TCR Vbeta segments and 13 reverse primers for TCR Jbeta segments was used. A multiplex PCR assay on genomic DNA amplified the CDR3 region of rearranged TCR beta genes. Amplified TCR beta libraries were sequenced as 87-base-pair reads on the Illumina HiSeq System. On the authors' methods: Across the roughly 670 repertoires, a later analysis counted 78 million or so unique TCR beta chains, some 11 million of which were shared by at least two donors. Raw reads were error-corrected and collapsed into unique sequences by a nearest-neighbor algorithm in which closely related sequences were merged to remove PCR and sequencing errors. Alignment of CDR3 sequences to IMGT reference sequences was used to assign V, D and J gene segments. Each retained sequence needed at least a six-nucleotide match to both a V gene segment and a J gene segment. Rearrangements were classified as productive when the CDR3 lacked stop codons and remained in frame with V and J, and all other rearrangements were classified as non-productive. Following IMGT convention, CDR3 was defined as the stretch from the second conserved V-encoded cysteine up to the conserved J-encoded phenylalanine. The earlier analysis of about 610 of the donors excluded any sequence lacking an unambiguous match to a single V gene segment. In an earlier analysis of 587 of the donors, V segments were called functional above 56.7% productive rearrangements and were called segregating when the between-donor standard deviation exceeded 5%. A statistical classification framework was built to diagnose cytomegalovirus status from the catalog of TCR beta chain sequences. In a later analysis, V and J genes were assigned by comparing TCR nucleotide sequences against IMGT/GENE-DB human TR gene sequences. A later analysis assigned CDR3 sequences and most-parsimonious VDJ recombination scenarios with the TCRdist pipeline. In a later analysis, each TCR beta chain was defined by its CDR3 amino acid sequence together with its V-gene family, and reads without a unique V-gene family were excluded. As a way to deal with suspected cross-contamination and a sequencing artifact, a later analysis dropped 500 to 700 nucleotide sequences that were highly shared and had low generation probability. A later analysis calculated a clonal expansion index for each public chain from normalized within-repertoire ranks of inferred template counts. A later analysis computed generation probabilities with a VDJ recombination model fitted to out-of-frame rearrangements, and checked the results against IGoR. A later analysis scored TCR-TCR, TCR-HLA and TCR-CMV co-occurrence with hypergeometric tests, applying a repertoire-size bias correction to TCR pairs. To estimate false discovery rates, a later analysis permuted the HLA or CMV assignments 20 times. In a later analysis, co-occurring TCRs were grouped using DBSCAN, and TCRdist sequence similarity was added for clustering within HLA-allele-positive subsets. Repertoires with fewer than 30,000 or more than 120,000 public chains, plus five repertoires with anomalous nucleotide sharing, were excluded from co-occurrence clustering. The immuneACCESS repertoire file appears here via TCRdb, limited to in-frame rearrangements. These files lack a portion of the clones; in checked studies, under half of the deficit traces to unresolved V genes, and the cause of the others is not known. Clone size and the V and J calls come from that table; the DNA yielded D and trimming. This sample comprises fewer than 250,000 clones, roughly 80% of them detected only once. Clones ranked in the top ten supply approximately 2% of the sample.

The CDR3 measures 12 amino acids from cysteine to phenylalanine. Only the CDR3 part of the read is kept: 36 bases, read in frame from the first base. As encoded in the germline V gene, CDR1 is MDHEN while CDR2 is SYDVKM. V is pared back by 2 bases and J by 5 bases, with 7 bases lying between the germline termini. This sample stems from a study of cytomegalovirus exposure and HLA in healthy donors (dated 2017 in TCRdb). Turning to the overall study: An earlier analysis of a few hundred of the donors reported roughly 300 Gb of sequence data and 95 million to 140 million unique TCR beta sequences obtained from around 170 million T cells. Of the roughly 400 genotyped donors, about 80% fell in the genetic ancestry cluster associated with self-reported Caucasian donors. The study combined high-throughput TCR immunosequencing, statistical association of individual TCRs with disease status, and machine learning to predict cytomegalovirus infection status. Around 320 gigabases of sequencing data and approximately 80 million unique TCR sequences were included in an early release covering roughly 700 HLA-typed donors. A later analysis re-analyzed previously published TCR beta repertoires from roughly 630 donors and added high-resolution HLA genotyping to study TCR occurrence patterns. Class I and class II HLA loci were covered by the typing at four-digit resolution. Typing coverage differed by locus: A, B, C, DRB1 and DQB1 were typed in roughly 620-630 donors, DQA1 in around 500, DPA1 in 600 to 610, and DPB1 in around 490. The aim of the study was to test whether cataloging public T cell receptors could identify signatures of past pathogen exposure. Five DR-DQ haplotypes were treated as single units for association and clustering because of strong linkage in the cohort. In the later analysis, no new phenotypic data were used to find candidate immune exposures; instead, reliance was placed on TCR beta sequences and their occurrence across donors. The T cell repertoires of under 750 subjects were profiled by immunosequencing and related to cytomegalovirus serostatus. In a later genetic analysis, genome-wide SNP genotypes for about 65% of the roughly 700 donors were used, and that subset was treated as a discovery cohort. Among a few hundred genotyped donors of the cohort, an average of approximately 240,000 unique TCR beta nucleotide sequences were sequenced per donor, around 20% of them non-productive. Every repertoire in the discovery cohort had been generated on one and the same sequencing platform. To decide whether each TCR beta V gene segment behaved as functional or pseudogenic, an earlier analysis of some 580 of the donors relied on high-throughput TCR beta sequencing. Alongside the repertoire data, information on donor age, sex, ethnicity and CMV serostatus was compiled. A separate validation cohort of 100 to 150 different subjects was used in addition to the roughly 640-subject first cohort.

Study-level results and caveats: The study listed approximately 160 TCR beta chains as associated with cytomegalovirus. According to a later analysis, parvovirus B19, influenza, CMV and Epstein-Barr virus appeared linked to several top co-occurrence clusters. Cytomegalovirus status was reported to be diagnosed by the classifier with high specificity and sensitivity in both the original and validation cohorts. According to a later genetic analysis, donors in an Asian-associated ancestry cluster had fewer N-insertions in productive TCRs than the approximately 630-donor mean. A later analysis found that HLA-associated TCR beta chains were more clonally expanded and had lower generation probabilities than equally common non-associated chains. A further reported finding was that TCR beta sequences accurately predicted the HLA-A and HLA-B alleles for most subjects in the first cohort. Specific HLA alleles were associated with roughly 17,000 TCR beta sequences at a false discovery rate of 0.05 in a later analysis. A cluster of highly shared sequence variants was judged likely to be a technical artifact of the sequencing pipeline. According to the authors, the approach could potentially be generalized to other disease states and immunological phenotypes. A few of the identified cytomegalovirus-associated TCR beta chains were confirmed in vitro to be specific for cytomegalovirus antigens. When HLA alleles, especially DR and DQ, strongly co-occurred, attributing TCR associations to individual alleles was difficult. A later genetic analysis associated a missense DCLRE1C variant with V-gene and J-gene trimming of TCR beta chains, and an independent cohort replicated the association. Roughly uniform sequencing depth across donors was assumed in presence/absence analyses, although this assumption may not hold. Seventeen rarely observed V segments, including chromosome 9 orphons, were excluded from the earlier analysis of a few hundred of the donors because counts were too low. Across donors, most TCR sequences were observed very rarely, whereas some public TCRs were present in many individuals. The only immune exposure information available for the cohort was CMV serostatus. Most CMV-associated TCR beta chains appeared to be HLA-restricted in a later analysis, and the HLA associations seemed to be driven largely by CMV exposure. Some IMGT-functional V segments, including TRBV6-2 and TRBV6-3, could not be told apart with the 87-base-pair reads, so those segments were excluded. In a later analysis, the rate of TCR association differed among HLA loci, with DRB1 alleles having the most associated TCRs and HLA-C alleles having the fewest. Correlated functional status among segregating V segments might reflect linkage disequilibrium, but an unknown experimental factor could not be ruled out. Broadly in line with IMGT annotations, most TCR beta V segments showed up in productive rearrangements about 90% or about 30% of the time in an earlier analysis of approximately 640 of the donors. Because some donors lacked HLA typing at each locus, the association tests relied only on the typed subset. Only TCR beta chains were sequenced in this cohort, and the absence of alpha or paired-chain data limited detectable features.

Sequencing was carried out using PBMCs. The sequence derives from a woman between 25 and 40 years old in good health and CMV-seropositive. The chain joins TRBV28 to TRBJ2-7; TRBD2 is possibly the D segment (6 matching bases). The nucleotides are TGTGCCAGCAGTTTACTAGCGAACGAGCAGTACTTC. Protein translation: CASSLLANEQYF.